The rows below give T cell receptor beta chains drawn from one sample of a study of blood T cell repertoires in COVID-19. Repertoires were generated with immunoSEQ multiplex PCR, while TCRdb's copy carries only in-frame clones and drops some. The sample contains some 340,000 clones, roughly 90% of which appear only once. The material sequenced was PBMCs or T cells enriched from blood (not recorded which). These receptors originate from a woman in her 30s who had been exposed to COVID-19. The conserved cysteine and the conserved F or W are not part of the CDR3 here.

j_gene: TRBJ1-5; v_gene: TRBV11-3; CDR3aa: ASSLGCEAFNQPQH
j_gene: TRBJ1-5; v_gene: TRBV7-8; CDR3aa: ASSNTRTVDRRPQH
j_gene: TRBJ1-2; v_gene: TRBV19; CDR3aa: ASSIRSYGYT
j_gene: TRBJ1-6; v_gene: TRBV5-6; CDR3aa: ASSRQDRGYSPLH
j_gene: TRBJ2-7; v_gene: TRBV18; CDR3aa: ASSPGTGREQY
j_gene: TRBJ1-1; v_gene: TRBV21-1; CDR3aa: ASNRDRGPEAF
j_gene: TRBJ2-7; v_gene: TRBV7-9; CDR3aa: ASSLNKGGGALEQY
j_gene: TRBJ1-2; v_gene: TRBV27; CDR3aa: ASSLTPLLTGEIGGYT
j_gene: TRBJ1-1; v_gene: TRBV4-1; CDR3aa: ASSLLFRDEAF
j_gene: TRBJ2-1; v_gene: TRBV4-1; CDR3aa: ASSQRLANYNEQF
j_gene: TRBJ2-1; v_gene: TRBV7-3; CDR3aa: ASSLSGGSYNEQF
j_gene: TRBJ1-5; v_gene: TRBV19; CDR3aa: ASSRSRGGNQPQH
j_gene: TRBJ1-1; v_gene: TRBV7-3; CDR3aa: ASSPQAGGQGARATEAF
j_gene: TRBJ1-6; v_gene: TRBV15; CDR3aa: ATSRDLSGQENSPLH
j_gene: TRBJ1-2; v_gene: TRBV19; CDR3aa: ATLARNYGYT
j_gene: TRBJ2-6; v_gene: TRBV19; CDR3aa: ASTSRGSGANVLT
j_gene: TRBJ2-3; v_gene: TRBV27; CDR3aa: ASSFRGGPPTDTQY
j_gene: TRBJ1-4; v_gene: TRBV9; CDR3aa: ASGGQGAGEKLF
j_gene: TRBJ1-2; v_gene: TRBV12-3/TRBV12-4; CDR3aa: ASSLREAPF
j_gene: TRBJ1-1; v_gene: TRBV12-3/TRBV12-4; CDR3aa: AIVTGSWTEAF
j_gene: TRBJ1-2; v_gene: TRBV4-2; CDR3aa: ASSQAGDGYT
j_gene: TRBJ2-1; v_gene: TRBV11-1; CDR3aa: ASSSASGTGNEQF
j_gene: TRBJ2-7; v_gene: TRBV19; CDR3aa: ASSLGAGAYYEQY
j_gene: TRBJ2-3; v_gene: TRBV5-4; CDR3aa: ASRHSGGASTDTQY
j_gene: TRBJ2-3; v_gene: TRBV5-1; CDR3aa: ASSLAVAADTQY
j_gene: TRBJ2-3; v_gene: TRBV5-1; CDR3aa: ASSLDRGPPDTQY
j_gene: TRBJ2-1; v_gene: TRBV5-5; CDR3aa: ASSYRQGAMSNEQF
j_gene: TRBJ1-2; v_gene: TRBV6-6; CDR3aa: ASSQGDGLTRYGGYT
j_gene: TRBJ2-7; v_gene: TRBV2; CDR3aa: ASSVGGHEQY
j_gene: TRBJ2-7; v_gene: TRBV7-2; CDR3aa: ASSHPQGGIPYEQY
j_gene: TRBJ1-1; v_gene: TRBV27; CDR3aa: ASQGNYDTEAF
j_gene: TRBJ1-2; v_gene: TRBV14; CDR3aa: ASSQEGWGVGYGYT
j_gene: TRBJ1-6; v_gene: TRBV12-5; CDR3aa: ASGLEGDSPLH
j_gene: TRBJ1-6; v_gene: TRBV5-6; CDR3aa: ASSWGDRRNSPLH
j_gene: TRBJ2-7; v_gene: TRBV11-2; CDR3aa: ASSLSDGGYEQY
j_gene: TRBJ2-5; v_gene: TRBV7-3; CDR3aa: ASSQGLQETQY
j_gene: TRBJ1-1; v_gene: TRBV4-3; CDR3aa: ASSRGTGRDTEAF
j_gene: TRBJ1-1; v_gene: TRBV21-1; CDR3aa: ASSKEERVGRGHTEAF
j_gene: TRBJ1-5; v_gene: TRBV19; CDR3aa: ASSTFFDSPRWPQH
j_gene: TRBJ1-1; v_gene: TRBV5-1; CDR3aa: ASSLPVQGYGDTEAF
j_gene: TRBJ1-2; v_gene: TRBV6-5; CDR3aa: ASSYTQGPNYGYT
j_gene: TRBJ2-7; v_gene: TRBV10-3; CDR3aa: AISAGGIGLTEQY
j_gene: TRBJ1-5; v_gene: TRBV5-5; CDR3aa: ASSSLGEGNQPQH
j_gene: TRBJ2-1; v_gene: TRBV12-3/TRBV12-4; CDR3aa: ASSSLSSGGF
j_gene: TRBJ1-1; v_gene: TRBV12-5; CDR3aa: ASGGGQGDTEAF